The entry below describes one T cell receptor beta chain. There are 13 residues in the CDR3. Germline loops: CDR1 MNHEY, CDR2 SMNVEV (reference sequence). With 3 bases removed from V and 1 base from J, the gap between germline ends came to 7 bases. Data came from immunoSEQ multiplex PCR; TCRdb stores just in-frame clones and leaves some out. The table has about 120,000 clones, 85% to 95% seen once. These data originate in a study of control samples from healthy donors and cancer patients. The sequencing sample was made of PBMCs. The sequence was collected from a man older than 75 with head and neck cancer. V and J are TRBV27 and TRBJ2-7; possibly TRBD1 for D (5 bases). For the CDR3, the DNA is TGTGCCAGCAGTTTGACAGATTCCTACGAGCAGTACTTC. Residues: CASSLTDSYEQYF.